Reported below is one TCR beta chain. The antigen is undetermined. This sample is part of a study of CXCR3-negative and CXCR3-positive naive CD8 T cells. Overall study results and limits: Naive cells with CXCR3 showed TRB CDR3s that were more hydrophobic than those in CXCR3-negative naive cells. Both naive subsets carried similar amounts of surface CD5, so TCR strength was inferred from TRB CDR3 properties.

Through 5' RACE with UMI labels, the TRB cDNA libraries were prepared. Following a re-call of the 5' RACE reads, TCRdb has one entry per CDR3 protein and lacks DNA. This sample's table has over 50,000 distinct CDR3 sequences. Naive CD8+ T cells showed a CD45RO-CCR7+CD27+CD95- phenotype. The clonotype was recovered from a human donor in good health. Some clones in this sample may be carry-over from other donors' samples. The sequenced sample consisted of naive CXCR3+ CD8+ T cells from blood. The subset here: CD45RO-CCR7+CD27+CD95- naive CD8+ T cells expressing CXCR3 (TNR3+).

Here the CDR3 reads CSVEPPQEDTEAFF. This chain connects TRBV29-1 to TRBJ1-1; TCRdb's D call, TRBD1, is unchecked because there is no DNA. The germline CDR1 and CDR2 sequences are SQVTM and ANQGSEA. The CDR3 extends over 14 amino acids.